This T cell receptor (beta chain) is drawn from a study of T-cell memory formation after mild COVID-19. Overall study findings and caveats: Clones that contracted clustered mainly in CM and EM if CD4+ and in EMRA if CD8+. Later expanders leaned toward CD4+, whereas clones contracting from day 15 to 85 were balanced CD4/CD8.

Germline V gives CDR1 SGDLS, CDR2 YYNGEE. CDR3 length equals 15 residues. The V gene lost 4 bases and the J gene lost 7 bases, with 18 bases spanning the gap. Notes on this clonotype: The antigen remains undetermined.

MiXCR, run by TCRdb on the 5' RACE reads, gives a single entry per CDR3 protein. The data show some 320,000 distinct CDR3 sequences, with about 16% seen just once and around 24% held by the top ten. This sequence joins TRBV9 and TRBJ1-5; D is uncertain. The source is a man between 18 and 29 years old who had mild COVID-19 (a few samples of this study predate the infection). Cell type and time point are not known. Sequencing input: PBMCs or a T cell subset sorted from them (not recorded which). The CDR3 loop is CASSRTSGVGQPQHF. The CDR3 DNA follows: TGTGCCAGCAGCCGAACGTCCGGGGTAGGGCAGCCCCAGCATTTT.